This TCR beta chain was observed in a study of chemoradiotherapy in HPV16-positive cancers. Sequencing was performed with immunoSEQ multiplex PCR; in TCRdb, only in-frame clones are kept and a portion is missing. The sample has about 29,000 clones, approximately 90% seen once; the top ten hold approximately 22%. CDR3 size: 13 residues. The germline CDR1 and CDR2 sequences are WNHNN and SYGVQD (reference sequence). Trimming cost V 5 bases and J 2 bases, with 8 bases left between them. The source is a human donor with HPV-associated anogenital cancer. The chain couples TRBV10-1 to TRBJ2-3; D gene ambiguous. This material consisted of blood, taken from a patient who underwent chemoradiotherapy. The CDR3 nucleotides read TGCGCCAGCAGTAGCACGAACACAGATACGCAGTATTTT. Residues: CASSSTNTDTQYF.